This TCR beta chain came from a study of STAT5B mutations in CD4+ large granular lymphocyte leukemia. General study points: Over 20% of private leukemic clonotypes occurred rarely in other patients' non-leukemic repertoires. Data were not HLA-matched across samples. Top patient clones used TRBV06 genes more often: 8/27 versus 2/35 in controls. Patient CD4-sorted repertoires stayed more clonal than healthy ones after leukemic-clone removal.

Produced via immunoSEQ multiplex PCR; TCRdb's table is partial and in-frame only. The repertoire holds 31,000 or so clones, 76% seen once, with about 2.1% in the top ten. The CDR3 is made up of 12 amino acids. Unmatched junction bases numbered 3, after V lost 4 bases and J lost 10 bases. Germline loops: CDR1 SGHTA, CDR2 FQGNSA. Note on this clone: Its specificity is not known.

The receptor's source is a human donor in good health. The chain carries TRBV7-2 and TRBJ2-2; TRBD2 agrees at 7 bases. Sequenced material: CD4+ T cells from blood buffy coats. The CDR3 nucleotides are TGTGCCAGCAGCTATGCGGGGGAGGAGCTGTTTTTT. It translates to CASSYAGEELFF.